These T cell receptor beta chains were read from a single sample in a study of cytomegalovirus exposure and HLA in healthy donors. Assay used: immunoSEQ multiplex PCR; TCRdb lists only in-frame clones, some missing. The data contain some 110,000 clones, around four fifths of them singletons. Specimen: PBMCs. The receptors originated from a woman aged 35 to 49 in good health and CMV-seropositive. CDR3s include the opening cysteine and the closing phenylalanine or tryptophan. The order of the fields is J gene, V gene, clone size, D gene, CDR3 protein, CDR3 DNA. The D gene is left open where the match is weak. Where a row states a size, it is once, few, many or the class of an expanded clone; other rows omit it.

TRBJ1-2,TRBV11-2,.,TRBD1,CASTSLTGDGYTF,TGTGCCAGCACCTCGCTGACAGGGGATGGCTACACCTTC
TRBJ2-3,TRBV5-4,.,.,CASSFGGSGDTQYF,TGTGCCAGCAGCTTTGGGGGGTCCGGAGATACGCAGTATTTT
TRBJ2-3,TRBV5-1,.,TRBD2,CASSWTSGGVTDTQYF,TGCGCCAGCAGCTGGACTAGCGGGGGGGTCACAGATACGCAGTATTTT
TRBJ1-1,TRBV6-5,.,.,CACVGAHTEAFF,TGTGCCTGCGTGGGGGCCCACACTGAAGCTTTCTTT
TRBJ1-3,TRBV11-2,once,.,CASSLPRTVNTIYF,TGTGCCAGCAGCTTACCCAGGACAGTAAACACCATATATTTT
TRBJ2-5,TRBV18,.,TRBD2,CASSPLAGGPMETQYF,TGTGCCAGCTCACCCCTAGCGGGAGGGCCGATGGAGACCCAGTACTTC
TRBJ1-4,TRBV19,.,TRBD1,CASSMRDRVKLFF,TGTGCCAGTAGTATGCGGGACAGGGTGAAACTGTTTTTT
TRBJ1-2,TRBV19,.,.,CASSISSTEGYTF,TGTGCCAGTAGTATATCTAGCACAGAGGGCTACACCTTC
TRBJ2-3,TRBV11-2,few,.,CASSLLSGNGADTQYF,TGTGCCAGCAGCTTATTATCTGGGAACGGGGCAGATACGCAGTATTTT
TRBJ1-4,TRBV27,once,TRBD1,CASRQTGEEKLFF,TGTGCCAGCAGACAGACAGGGGAGGAAAAACTGTTTTTT
TRBJ1-5,TRBV4-1,.,TRBD1,CASRAGQGVWQPQHF,TGCGCCAGCAGGGCCGGGCAGGGGGTCTGGCAGCCCCAGCATTTT
TRBJ1-2,TRBV18,.,TRBD1,CASSPSASTGTNYGYTF,TGTGCCAGCTCACCAAGTGCATCGACAGGGACTAACTATGGCTACACCTTC
TRBJ1-6,TRBV11-3,.,TRBD1,CASSSQGQGSSYNSPLHF,TGTGCCAGCAGCTCCCAGGGACAGGGAAGCTCCTATAATTCACCCCTCCACTTT
TRBJ1-5,TRBV19,.,.,CASSNHLVRGRQPQHF,TGTGCCAGTAGTAACCACCTCGTGCGGGGAAGACAGCCCCAGCATTTT
TRBJ2-3,TRBV7-8,.,TRBD2,CASSNGLAGTDTQYF,TGTGCCAGCAGCAACGGACTAGCGGGCACAGATACGCAGTATTTT
TRBJ1-1,TRBV9,.,.,CASSVAGVNTEAFF,TGTGCCAGCAGCGTAGCAGGGGTGAACACTGAAGCTTTCTTT
TRBJ2-3,TRBV18,.,TRBD2,CASSPPGGLADTQYF,TGTGCCAGCTCTCCCCCGGGGGGGCTGGCAGATACGCAGTATTTT
TRBJ2-7,TRBV18,once,TRBD1,CASSPPQGTYEQYF,TGTGCCAGCTCACCCCCACAGGGGACCTACGAGCAGTACTTC
TRBJ2-1,TRBV5-1,.,.,CASSLGTSRTYNEQFF,TGCGCCAGCAGCTTGGGAACCTCCAGAACCTACAATGAGCAGTTCTTC
TRBJ2-3,TRBV2,.,TRBD2,CASSEGGGGDTQYF,TGTGCCAGCAGTGAAGGGGGGGGAGGGGATACGCAGTATTTT
TRBJ2-5,TRBV2,few,TRBD2,CASTFSSGGEETQYF,TGTGCCAGCACCTTTTCTAGCGGGGGTGAAGAGACCCAGTACTTC
TRBJ1-1,TRBV10-3,once,.,CASGGQGNTEAFF,TGTGCATCCGGGGGGCAGGGGAACACTGAAGCTTTCTTT
TRBJ2-1,TRBV29-1,.,TRBD2,CSASSGGTDEQFF,TGCAGCGCCAGTAGCGGGGGTACGGATGAGCAGTTCTTC
TRBJ1-3,TRBV7-6,.,.,CASSQQVVGNTIYF,TGTGCCAGCAGCCAACAGGTGGTCGGAAACACCATATATTTT
TRBJ1-5,TRBV7-9,.,.,CASSLAGQGRSNQPQHF,TGTGCCAGCAGCTTAGCGGGCCAGGGGAGAAGCAATCAGCCCCAGCATTTT
TRBJ2-2,TRBV5-1,few,TRBD1,CASSLAGQPGELFF,TGCGCCAGCAGCTTGGCGGGACAGCCCGGGGAGCTGTTTTTT
TRBJ2-1,TRBV4-1,.,.,CASSHATRSSYNEQFF,TGCGCCAGCAGCCATGCCACACGGAGCTCCTACAATGAGCAGTTCTTC